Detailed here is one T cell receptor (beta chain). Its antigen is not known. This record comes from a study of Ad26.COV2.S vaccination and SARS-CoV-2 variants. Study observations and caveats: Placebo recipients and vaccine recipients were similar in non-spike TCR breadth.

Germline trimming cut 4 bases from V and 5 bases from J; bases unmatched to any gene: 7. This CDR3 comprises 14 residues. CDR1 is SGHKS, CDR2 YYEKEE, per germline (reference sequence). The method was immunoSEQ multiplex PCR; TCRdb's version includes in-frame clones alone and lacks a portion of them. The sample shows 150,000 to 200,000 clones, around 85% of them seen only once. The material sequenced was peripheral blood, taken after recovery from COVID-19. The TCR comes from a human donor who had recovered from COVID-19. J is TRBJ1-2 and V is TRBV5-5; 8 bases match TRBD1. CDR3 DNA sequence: TGTGCCAGCAGCCCACGACAGGGGAGGTATGGCTACACCTTC. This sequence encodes CASSPRQGRYGYTF.